One and the same sample provided the 32 T cell receptor beta chains below, sequenced in a study of metastatic and nonmetastatic thyroid tumors. With MiXCR, TCRdb reprocessed the PCR reads. The sample lists about 22,000 clones, 35% to 45% seen once, with 22% in the top ten. Patients were all untreated before their thyroid surgery. The sequenced sample was blood. The receptor set was obtained from a male donor with papillary thyroid cancer or a benign thyroid nodule (not recorded which). Some clones in this sample may be carry-over from other donors' samples.

This clone appeared a few times. The J gene is TRBJ1-3, the V gene TRBV6-1; D perhaps matches TRBD1 (6 bases). The CDR3 spans 15 residues. Germline V gene lookup returns CDR1 MNHNS and CDR2 SASEGT. The germline V and J ends were trimmed by 5 bases and 0 bases, with 11 bases remaining between them. CDR3 amino acids: CASSTGMGSGNTIYF. Written as DNA, the CDR3 is TGTGCCAGCAGTACAGGGATGGGCTCTGGAAACACCATATATTTT.

This clone was seen only once. The gene calls are TRBV11-2 and TRBJ2-2, with a possible D match to TRBD2 (6 bases). Trimming took off 5 bases at V and 6 bases at J, with 16 bases between the two ends. The CDR3 extends over 15 amino acids. Looked up from germline, CDR1 is SGHAT and CDR2 is FQNNGV. The CDR3 spells CASSTSLGFPGELFF. In DNA form, the CDR3 reads TGTGCCAGCAGCACTAGCCTGGGGTTTCCCGGGGAGCTGTTTTTT.

This rearrangement joins TRBV28 to TRBJ2-7; 8 bases agree with TRBD2. The junction had 7 bases not matched to a gene; V was cut back by 2 bases and J by 13 bases. Germline V gene sequence: CDR1 MDHEN, CDR2 SYDVKM. The CDR3 runs to 12 residues. The CDR3 DNA reads TGTGCCAGCAGTTTAACTGATAGCGGGAAATACTTC. Protein product: CASSLTDSGKYF. The full variable domain, completed using reference TRBV28 and TRBJ2-7, is DVKVTQSSRYLVKRTGEKVFLECVQDMDHENMFWYRQDPGLGLRLIYFSYDVKMKEKGDIPEGYSVSREKKERFSLILESASTNQTSMYLCASSLTDSGKYFGPGTRLTVT.

CDR3 sequence reads: CASSSGEQYF. CDR3 nucleotides: TGCGCCAGCAGCTCCGGCGAGCAGTACTTC. The rearrangement links TRBV5-1 to TRBJ2-7; D call uncertain. Germline values: CDR1 SGHRS, CDR2 YFSETQ. The CDR3 is 10 residues long. Trimming stripped 3 bases from V and 6 bases from J, with 4 bases between.

This rearrangement joins TRBV7-8 to TRBJ1-1; D unresolved. The CDR3 covers 16 residues. Trimming removed 5 bases from V and 4 bases from J, with 20 bases in between. Germline CDR1 is SGHVS and CDR2 is FQNEAQ. As DNA, the CDR3 is TGTGCCAGCAGCCGCGTCCGTAGCATGGGGAGCACTGAAGCTTTCTTT. Protein: CASSRVRSMGSTEAFF.

This clone was counted many times. This chain links TRBV30 with TRBJ2-2; D assignment may be TRBD1 or TRBD2 (6 bases each). The CDR3 is 13 residues long. The germline gives CDR1 GTSNPN, CDR2 SVGIG (reference sequence). V was cut by 0 bases and J by 7 bases, with 9 bases left in between. The CDR3 sequence is CAWSVQGLGELFF. The CDR3 DNA is TGTGCCTGGAGTGTACAGGGACTCGGGGAGCTGTTTTTT.

V gene TRBV5-8 combines with J gene TRBJ1-5; no clear D gene. Trimming removed 4 bases from V and 6 bases from J, with 8 bases in between. The germline CDR1 and CDR2 sequences are SGHTS and YDEGEE. The CDR3 totals 12 residues. CDR3 nucleotides: TGTGCCAGCAGCCCCCTCAGTCAGCCCCAGCATTTT. It codes for CASSPLSQPQHF.

The V gene is TRBV4-1, the J gene TRBJ2-5; D is possibly TRBD2 (6 bases). Deletions cut 1 base from V and 3 bases from J, with 12 bases between. The CDR3 runs 15 residues. Germline V CDR1 and CDR2: MGHRA, YSYEKL. The chain's CDR3 is CASSQVDQREETQYF. CDR3 bases: TGCGCCAGCAGCCAAGTGGATCAGCGGGAAGAGACCCAGTACTTC.

This clone was seen ten or more times. The chain joins TRBV19 to TRBJ1-5; D may be TRBD1 (6 bases). The CDR3 has 13 residues. Trimming stripped 5 bases from V and 6 bases from J, with 11 bases between. Germline lookup yields CDR1 LNHDA and CDR2 SQIVND (reference sequence). For the CDR3, the DNA is TGTGCCAGTAGTGTCACAGGGAGTCAGCCCCAGCATTTT. It yields the protein CASSVTGSQPQHF.

V and J are TRBV11-3 and TRBJ2-2, with TRBD2 identical over 10 bases. With 4 bases clipped from V and 5 bases from J, the junction kept 7 bases outside the gene matches. Germline V CDR1 and CDR2: SGHNT, YENEEA. This CDR3 is built from 16 residues. The CDR3 protein is CASSSSSGRTTGELFF. The CDR3 DNA follows: TGTGCCAGCAGCTCTTCTAGCGGGAGAACGACCGGGGAGCTGTTTTTT.

This clone was recorded many times. The chain links TRBV29-1 to TRBJ2-7; a possible D gene is TRBD2 (5 bases). The CDR3 is 14 amino acids. Germline V gives CDR1 SQVTM, CDR2 ANQGSEA. The V end was cut by 1 base, the J end by 2 bases, with 12 bases between. CDR3 bases: TGCAGCGTTGAAGGGGGAGAGGTTGCCTACGAGCAGTACTTC. This sequence encodes CSVEGGEVAYEQYF.

The gene calls are TRBV5-8 and TRBJ2-2, with 8 bases matching TRBD1. V trimming: 5 bases; J trimming: 5 bases; junction bases outside the gene matches: 8. The germline V gene encodes CDR1 SGHTS and CDR2 YDEGEE. The CDR3 length is 15 residues. Here the CDR3 reads CASRHRQGWTGELFF. CDR3 in DNA: TGTGCCAGCAGACACCGACAGGGGTGGACCGGGGAGCTGTTTTTT.

This clone appeared a few times. The chain is built from TRBV28 and TRBJ1-6, with no clear D. CDR1 and CDR2 from the germline V gene are MDHEN and SYDVKM. V was trimmed by 9 bases and J by 7 bases, leaving 13 bases between them. The CDR3 consists of 13 residues. The CDR3 region has the DNA TGTGCCAGTTCCGAGCGTCCCAATTCACCCCTCCACTTT. Translated: CASSERPNSPLHF.

The rearrangement joins TRBV20-1 to TRBJ1-1; maybe TRBD1 (5 bases). The V gene's germline CDR1 is DFQATT and CDR2 SNEGSKA (reference sequence). The CDR3 has 14 amino acids. Trimming pared 1 base from V and 3 bases from J, leaving 12 bases between. The DNA for the CDR3 is TGCAGTGCTAGAGGGGACCGGTCACACACTGAAGCTTTCTTT. As protein: CSARGDRSHTEAFF.

The chain couples TRBV27 to TRBJ1-5, with 10 bases identical to TRBD1. Trimming cost V 6 bases and J 6 bases; bases outside gene matches: 8. From germline, CDR1 is MNHEY and CDR2 SMNVEV (reference sequence). The CDR3 consists of 15 residues. CDR3: CASSRAGTGAQPQHF. CDR3 coding DNA: TGTGCCAGCAGCCGAGCCGGGACAGGGGCTCAGCCCCAGCATTTT.

This clone is classed as medium-sized. The chain links TRBV7-2 to TRBJ1-4; 8 positions match TRBD1. This CDR3 spans 17 amino acids. Germline values: CDR1 SGHTA, CDR2 FQGNSA. Unmatched junction bases numbered 13, after V lost 6 bases and J lost 4 bases. CDR3 in amino acids: CASSQPWDRSSNEKLFF. DNA for the CDR3: TGTGCCAGCAGTCAGCCTTGGGACAGGAGTAGTAATGAAAAACTGTTTTTT.

V is TRBV20-1 and J is TRBJ1-5; 7 bases agree with TRBD1. The CDR3 is made up of 12 amino acids. Germline V gene data show CDR1 as DFQATT and CDR2 as SNEGSKA (reference sequence). V lost 6 bases, J lost 5 bases, and 4 bases stayed unmatched. CDR3 amino acids: CSARTGDQPQHF. Here the CDR3 DNA reads TGCAGTGCCCGGACAGGAGATCAGCCCCAGCATTTT.

The chain couples TRBV6-5 to TRBJ1-2; D is unresolved. The CDR3 extends over 17 amino acids. The germline V gene encodes CDR1 MNHEY and CDR2 SVGAGI. Deletions cut 0 bases from V and 0 bases from J, with 14 bases between. CDR3 protein: CASSYSRGGGTNYGYTF. Written as DNA, the CDR3 is TGTGCCAGCAGTTACTCCCGGGGTGGAGGGACTAACTATGGCTACACCTTC.

The gene calls are TRBV28 and TRBJ1-1, with D maybe TRBD1 (5 bases). Germline V gives CDR1 MDHEN, CDR2 SYDVKM. The CDR3 runs to 15 residues. Trimming took off 10 bases at V and 3 bases at J, with 21 bases between the two ends. The CDR3 coding sequence is TGTGCCACCCACGACCGAACGGGGACGTACACTGAAGCTTTCTTT. Protein product: CATHDRTGTYTEAFF.

This clone was counted a single time. CDR3 sequence (DNA): TGCAGTGCAAACCCCGTGATTTGGGAGGGAGGTGAAAAACTGTTTTTT. It translates to CSANPVIWEGGEKLFF. The chain recombines TRBV20-1 with TRBJ1-4; D unresolved. The V gene lost 6 bases and the J gene lost 7 bases, with 24 bases spanning the gap. The V gene's germline CDR1 is DFQATT and CDR2 SNEGSKA (reference sequence). The CDR3 loop spans 16 amino acids.

This clone was seen ten or more times. The chain recombines TRBV6-1 with TRBJ2-5, with D unresolved. Between the trimmed V and J ends, which lost 4 bases and 2 bases, there was a span of 11 bases. Germline V gene sequence: CDR1 MNHNS, CDR2 SASEGT. The CDR3 covers 14 residues. The CDR3 loop is CASSGRVQQETQYF. The CDR3 nucleotides are TGTGCCAGCAGTGGAAGGGTCCAGCAAGAGACCCAGTACTTC.

This clone rates as medium-sized. The J gene is TRBJ1-2, the V gene TRBV6-2 or TRBV6-3, with D hard to call. CDR3 length equals 13 residues. Germline CDR1 reads MNHEY; CDR2 reads SVGEGT. V was cut by 5 bases and J by 0 bases, with 7 bases left in between. In DNA form, the CDR3 reads TGTGCCAGCAGTACGCTAGCTAACTATGGCTACACCTTC. Residues: CASSTLANYGYTF.

This clone occurred many times. V gene TRBV11-2 combines with J gene TRBJ2-5; TRBD1 agrees at 8 bases. The CDR3 loop spans 12 amino acids. The V segment lost 6 bases and the J segment 5 bases; nucleotides outside the gene matches: 2. The germline V gene has CDR1 SGHAT and CDR2 FQNNGV. The CDR3 here is CASRGQVETQYF. DNA of the CDR3: TGTGCCAGCAGGGGACAGGTCGAGACCCAGTACTTC.

This clone is labeled as medium-sized (0.01 to 0.1%). This chain links TRBV28 with TRBJ1-2; D remains ambiguous. V dropped 2 bases and J dropped 6 bases, with 13 bases sitting between them. The CDR3 is made up of 14 amino acids. Germline V gene data show CDR1 as MDHEN and CDR2 as SYDVKM. CDR3 in amino acids: CASSLGDNPHGYTF. CDR3 bases: TGTGCCAGCAGTTTAGGCGACAATCCGCATGGCTACACCTTC.

This clone was counted many times. Other DNA sequences from this sample encode an identical CDR3 as well. The chain carries TRBV2 and TRBJ1-4, with 10 positions matching TRBD1. Unmatched junction bases numbered 5, after V lost 6 bases and J lost 7 bases. The CDR3 loop spans 14 amino acids. CDR1 is SNHLY, CDR2 FYNNEI, per germline. DNA of the CDR3: TGTGCCAGCAGAAGACAGGGGGCGGGTGAAAAACTGTTTTTT. It codes for CASRRQGAGEKLFF.

In its sample, this clone was seen a few times. CDR3 sequence reads: CASSYLLAGSYEQYF. The CDR3 DNA is TGTGCCAGCAGTTACTTGTTAGCGGGAAGCTACGAGCAGTACTTC. This rearrangement joins TRBV6-6 to TRBJ2-7, with 8 bases fitting TRBD2. The ends lost 1 base at V and 3 bases at J; junction bases unmatched: 5. Germline assignment: CDR1 MNHNY and CDR2 SVGAGI (reference sequence). The CDR3 is 15 residues long.

By share of the sample, this clone is medium-sized. The sample has other DNA sequences that encode this CDR3 too. V usage is TRBV28 and J usage is TRBJ2-2; 10 nucleotides agree with TRBD1. The CDR3 is 17 amino acids. With 5 bases clipped from V and 7 bases from J, the junction kept 13 bases outside the gene matches. CDR1 and CDR2 from the germline V gene are MDHEN and SYDVKM. DNA of the CDR3: TGTGCCAGCAGTCGGCCTCGGGACAGGGGATTTGTCGGGGAGCTGTTTTTT. Residues: CASSRPRDRGFVGELFF.

The chain has TRBV30 and TRBJ2-3; TRBD2 agrees at 7 bases. V lost 0 bases and J lost 3; bases outside the gene matches: 6. Per the germline V gene, CDR1 is GTSNPN and CDR2 is SVGIG (reference sequence). CDR3 length: 15 residues. Here the CDR3 reads CAWSVVGGPTDTQYF. CDR3 coding DNA: TGTGCCTGGAGTGTGGTGGGAGGGCCAACAGATACGCAGTATTTT.

The rearrangement uses TRBV5-6 and TRBJ2-7; 10 bases align to TRBD1. Germline CDR1 is SGHDT and CDR2 is YYEEEE. The CDR3 is 18 residues long. V trimming: 2 bases; J trimming: 2 bases; junction bases outside the gene matches: 13. The CDR3 sequence: CASSFEIRPGQGPYEQYF. The CDR3 coding sequence is TGTGCCAGCAGCTTTGAAATTCGGCCGGGACAGGGGCCCTACGAGCAGTACTTC.

Many counts were recorded for this clone. Other nucleotide sequences in the sample specify the same CDR3. The V call is TRBV30, the J call TRBJ1-4, with TRBD1 as a possible D gene (6 bases). Germline V gene sequence: CDR1 GTSNPN, CDR2 SVGIG (reference sequence). The ends were cut back, 0 bases at V and 8 bases at J, with 13 bases in the middle. This CDR3 has 14 amino acids. This CDR3 is CAWSVGRGYEKLFF. In nucleotides, the CDR3 is TGTGCCTGGAGTGTGGGAAGGGGGTACGAAAAACTGTTTTTT.

A few counts support this clone. V gene TRBV6-2 or TRBV6-3 combines with J gene TRBJ2-7; 10 bases are a match to TRBD2. The CDR3 covers 13 residues. Germline V gene sequence: CDR1 MNHEY, CDR2 SVGEGT. After removal of 6 bases from V and 3 bases from J, the junction contained 2 bases not matched to a gene. CDR3 coding DNA: TGTGCCAGCAGAGCGGGAGGGGACTACGAGCAGTACTTC. It specifies CASRAGGDYEQYF.

This chain's CDR3 is CASSPEGSFLFF. CDR3 DNA: TGCGCCAGCAGCCCAGAGGGGTCTTTTCTGTTCTTC. The J gene is TRBJ2-1, the V gene TRBV5-1; D tentatively fits TRBD1 or TRBD2 (5 bases each). The CDR3 runs 12 residues. V was clipped by 4 bases and J by 15 bases, with 17 bases between them. Germline assignment: CDR1 SGHRS and CDR2 YFSETQ.